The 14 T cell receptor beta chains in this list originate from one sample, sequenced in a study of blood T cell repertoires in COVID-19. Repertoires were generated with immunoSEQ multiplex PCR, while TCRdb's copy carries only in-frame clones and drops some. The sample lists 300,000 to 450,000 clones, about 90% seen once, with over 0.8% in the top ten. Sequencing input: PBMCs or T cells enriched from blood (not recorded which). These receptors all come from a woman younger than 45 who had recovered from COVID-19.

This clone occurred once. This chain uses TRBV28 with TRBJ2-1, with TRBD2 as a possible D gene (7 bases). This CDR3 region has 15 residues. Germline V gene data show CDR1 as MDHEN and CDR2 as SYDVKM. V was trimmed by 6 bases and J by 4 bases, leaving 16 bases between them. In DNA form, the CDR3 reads TGTGCCAGCAGAAGGGGGGGGTCAGTTTACAATGAGCAGTTCTTC. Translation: CASRRGGSVYNEQFF.

The CDR3 here is CASSKRVGRAFF. The CDR3 DNA is TGTGCCAGCAGCAAAAGGGTTGGGAGGGCTTTCTTT. V and J are TRBV21-1 and TRBJ1-1. TRBV21-1 is recorded as a pseudogene. The CDR3 length is 12 residues.

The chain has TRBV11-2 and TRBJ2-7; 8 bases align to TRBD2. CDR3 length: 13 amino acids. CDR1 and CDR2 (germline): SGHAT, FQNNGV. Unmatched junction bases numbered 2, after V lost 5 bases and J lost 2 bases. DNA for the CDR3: TGTGCCAGCAGCCAGGGACTAGCCTACGAGCAGTACTTC. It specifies CASSQGLAYEQYF.

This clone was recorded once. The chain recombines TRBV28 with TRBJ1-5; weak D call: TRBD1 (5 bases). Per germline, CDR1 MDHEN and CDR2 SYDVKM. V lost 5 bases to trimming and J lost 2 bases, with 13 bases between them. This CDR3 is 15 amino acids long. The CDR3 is CASSPLGEGNQPQHF. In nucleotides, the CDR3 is TGTGCCAGCAGTCCCCTGGGGGAGGGCAATCAGCCCCAGCATTTT.

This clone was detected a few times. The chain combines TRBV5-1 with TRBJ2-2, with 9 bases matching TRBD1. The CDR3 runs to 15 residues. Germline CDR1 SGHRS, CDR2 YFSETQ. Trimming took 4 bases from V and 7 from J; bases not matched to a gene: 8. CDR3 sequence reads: CASSRGQGIGGELFF. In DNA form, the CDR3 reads TGCGCCAGCAGCCGGGGACAGGGAATTGGCGGGGAGCTGTTTTTT.

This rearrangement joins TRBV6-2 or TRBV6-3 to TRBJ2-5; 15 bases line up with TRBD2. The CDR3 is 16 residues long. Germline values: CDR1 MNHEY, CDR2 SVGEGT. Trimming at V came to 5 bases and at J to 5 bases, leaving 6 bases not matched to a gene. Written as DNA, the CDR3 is TGTGCCAGCAGTCAGGGACTAGCGGGGGGCGTGGAGACCCAGTACTTC. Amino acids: CASSQGLAGGVETQYF.

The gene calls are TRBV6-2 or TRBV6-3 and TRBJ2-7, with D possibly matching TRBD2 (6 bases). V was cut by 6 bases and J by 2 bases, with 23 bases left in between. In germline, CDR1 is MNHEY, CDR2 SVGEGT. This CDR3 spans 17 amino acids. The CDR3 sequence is CASSPFTQAGEPYEQYF. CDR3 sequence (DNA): TGTGCCAGCAGCCCCTTTACACAAGCGGGCGAGCCCTACGAGCAGTACTTC.

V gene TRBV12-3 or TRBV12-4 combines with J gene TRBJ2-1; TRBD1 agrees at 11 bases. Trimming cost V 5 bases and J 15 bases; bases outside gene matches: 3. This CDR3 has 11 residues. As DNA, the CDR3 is TGTGCCAGCAGTATGGGACAGGGGGGGTTCTTC. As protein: CASSMGQGGFF.

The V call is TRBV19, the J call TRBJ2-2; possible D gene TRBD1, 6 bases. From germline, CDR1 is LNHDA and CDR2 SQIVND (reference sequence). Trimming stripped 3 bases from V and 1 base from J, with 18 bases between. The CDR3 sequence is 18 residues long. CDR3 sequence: CASSIVRTALMNTGELFF. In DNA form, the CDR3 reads TGTGCCAGTAGTATTGTGCGGACAGCCCTAATGAACACCGGGGAGCTGTTTTTT. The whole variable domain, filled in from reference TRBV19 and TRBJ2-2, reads DGGITQSPKYLFRKEGQNVTLSCEQNLNHDAMYWYRQDPGQGLRLIYYSQIVNDFQKGDIAEGYSVSREKKESFPLTVTSAQKNPTAFYLCASSIVRTALMNTGELFFGEGSRLTVL.

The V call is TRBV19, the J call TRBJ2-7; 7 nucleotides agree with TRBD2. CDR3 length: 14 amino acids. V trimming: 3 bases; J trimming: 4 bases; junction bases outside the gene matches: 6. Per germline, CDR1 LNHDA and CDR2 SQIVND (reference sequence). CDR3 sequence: CASSIVSGEYEQYF. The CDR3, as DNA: TGTGCCAGTAGTATCGTCAGCGGGGAGTACGAGCAGTACTTC.

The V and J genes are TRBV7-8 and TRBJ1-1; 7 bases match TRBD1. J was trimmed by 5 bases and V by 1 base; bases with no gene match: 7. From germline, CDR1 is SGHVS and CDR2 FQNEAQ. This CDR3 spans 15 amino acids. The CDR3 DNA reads TGTGCCAGCAGCTTAGTCTCAGGGGGAAAAACTGAAGCTTTCTTT. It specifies CASSLVSGGKTEAFF.

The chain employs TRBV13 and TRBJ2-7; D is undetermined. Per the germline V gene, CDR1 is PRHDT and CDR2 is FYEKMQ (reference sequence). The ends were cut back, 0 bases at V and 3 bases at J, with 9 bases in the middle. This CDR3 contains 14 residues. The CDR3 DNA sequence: TGTGCCAGCAGCTTAGGTTCGACGGGCTACGAGCAGTACTTC. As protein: CASSLGSTGYEQYF.

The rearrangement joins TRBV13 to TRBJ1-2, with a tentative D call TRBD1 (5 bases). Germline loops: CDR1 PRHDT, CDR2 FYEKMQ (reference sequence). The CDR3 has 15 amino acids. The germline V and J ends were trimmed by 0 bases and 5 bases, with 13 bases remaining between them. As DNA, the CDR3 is TGTGCCAGCAGCTTAGGCCCAGGGCCAGCGTATGGCTACACCTTC. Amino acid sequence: CASSLGPGPAYGYTF.

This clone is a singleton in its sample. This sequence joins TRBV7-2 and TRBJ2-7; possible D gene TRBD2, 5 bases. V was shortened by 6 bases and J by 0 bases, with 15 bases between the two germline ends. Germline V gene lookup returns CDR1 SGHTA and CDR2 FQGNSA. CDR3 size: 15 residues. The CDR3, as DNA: TGTGCCAGCAGAATCGTCTCGGGGAGCTCCTACGAGCAGTACTTC. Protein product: CASRIVSGSSYEQYF.